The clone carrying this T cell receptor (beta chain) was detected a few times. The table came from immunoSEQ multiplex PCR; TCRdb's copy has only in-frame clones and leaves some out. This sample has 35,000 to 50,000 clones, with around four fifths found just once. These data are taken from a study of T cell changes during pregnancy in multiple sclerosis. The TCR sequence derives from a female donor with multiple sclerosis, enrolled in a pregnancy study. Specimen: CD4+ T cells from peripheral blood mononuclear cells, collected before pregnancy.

In DNA form, the CDR3 reads TGCAGGTCCGGGGGTGGCTACACCTTC. Encoded protein: CRSGGGYTF. The chain recombines TRBV20-1 with TRBJ1-2; D may be TRBD1 (5 bases). In germline, CDR1 is DFQATT, CDR2 SNEGSKA (reference sequence). The CDR3 contains 9 residues.